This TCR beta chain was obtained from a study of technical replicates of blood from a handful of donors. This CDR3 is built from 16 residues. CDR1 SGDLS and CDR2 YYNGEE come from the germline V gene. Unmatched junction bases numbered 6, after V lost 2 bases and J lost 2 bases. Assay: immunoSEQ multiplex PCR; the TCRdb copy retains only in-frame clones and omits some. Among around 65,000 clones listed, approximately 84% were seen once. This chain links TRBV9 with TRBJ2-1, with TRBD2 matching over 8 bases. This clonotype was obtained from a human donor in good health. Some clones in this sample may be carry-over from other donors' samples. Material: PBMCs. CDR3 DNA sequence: TGTGCCAGCAGCGTTAGCGGGGCGCTTCCCTACAATGAGCAGTTCTTC. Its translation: CASSVSGALPYNEQFF.